These 10 T cell receptor beta chains share one sample of origin, sequenced in a study of cytomegalovirus exposure and HLA in healthy donors. The PCR made use of 60 Vbeta and 13 Jbeta primers. Method: immunoSEQ multiplex PCR; TCRdb's copy keeps in-frame clones and lacks some. Among under 300,000 clones listed, over 70% were seen once. The sequenced sample consisted of PBMCs. Every receptor here comes from a woman aged 55-75 years in good health and CMV-seropositive.

J is TRBJ2-7 and V is TRBV27; no clear D gene. V lost 2 bases and J 2 bases, leaving 10 bases between the germline ends. The CDR3 contains 14 residues. Germline V gene lookup returns CDR1 MNHEY and CDR2 SMNVEV (reference sequence). As DNA, the CDR3 is TGTGCCAGCAGTTTACAGGCTAAGCCCTACGAGCAGTACTTC. It encodes CASSLQAKPYEQYF.

The chain is built from TRBV11-3 and TRBJ1-1; 10 nucleotides align to TRBD1. The V gene's germline CDR1 is SGHNT and CDR2 YENEEA. The length of the CDR3 is 13 residues. V shed 5 bases and J 5 bases; nucleotides not matched to a gene: 2. The CDR3 sequence: CASSRDRGTEAFF. The DNA of the CDR3 is TGTGCCAGCAGCCGGGACAGGGGAACTGAAGCTTTCTTT.

The chain joins TRBV6-1 to TRBJ2-7; 9 bases match TRBD2. Looked up from germline, CDR1 is MNHNS and CDR2 is SASEGT. This CDR3 is 13 amino acids long. The V segment lost 6 bases and the J segment 4 bases; nucleotides outside the gene matches: 4. CDR3 nucleotides: TGTGCCAGCAGACCGGGACTAGCTTACGAGCAGTACTTC. Encoded protein: CASRPGLAYEQYF.

This chain joins TRBV5-5 and TRBJ2-5; TRBD2 matches at 9 bases. V trimming: 0 bases; J trimming: 5 bases; junction bases outside the gene matches: 8. Looked up from germline, CDR1 is SGHKS and CDR2 is YYEKEE (reference sequence). The CDR3 extends over 16 amino acids. CDR3 nucleotide sequence: TGTGCCAGCAGCTTGGCCGGGGCGGGAGGGACGGAGACCCAGTACTTC. Translated, it gives CASSLAGAGGTETQYF.

This clone has more than one count but fewer than ten. CDR3 residues: CASSFRDRGRREQYF. In DNA form, the CDR3 reads TGTGCCAGCAGTTTCCGGGACAGGGGGCGAAGGGAGCAGTACTTC. The chain combines TRBV6-5 with TRBJ2-7; 12 bases are a match to TRBD1. CDR1 MNHEY and CDR2 SVGAGI come from the germline V gene. CDR3 length equals 15 residues. The trim removed 4 bases at V and 7 bases at J, leaving 8 bases unmatched.

The chain uses TRBV6-5 and TRBJ2-7; the D gene is possibly TRBD1 (6 bases). The CDR3 loop spans 13 amino acids. Per the germline V gene, CDR1 is MNHEY and CDR2 is SVGAGI. Trimming took 5 bases from V and 2 from J, leaving 10 bases between them. CDR3 nucleotide sequence: TGTGCCAGCAGTCCTCGACAGGCCTACGAGCAGTACTTC. It codes for CASSPRQAYEQYF.

The rearrangement uses TRBV5-1 and TRBJ1-3, with TRBD1 matching 7 bases. CDR3 length: 20 residues. J gave up 0 bases and V 4 bases, and 19 bases lay outside the gene matches. Germline V lookup: CDR1 SGHRS, CDR2 YFSETQ. CDR3 sequence reads: CASSPGYGTDLLYSGNTIYF. CDR3 bases: TGCGCCAGCAGCCCAGGATACGGGACAGACCTCCTTTACTCTGGAAACACCATATATTTT.

This chain joins TRBV5-1 and TRBJ1-2; D is possibly TRBD1 (5 bases). The CDR3 is 14 amino acids. From germline, CDR1 is SGHRS and CDR2 YFSETQ. The V end lost 3 bases, the J end lost 7 bases, and 16 bases lay between the germline ends. CDR3 in DNA: TGCGCCAGCAGCTCCTACCAGGGTGCTTCTGGCTACACCTTC. This codes for CASSSYQGASGYTF.

A note on this clone: The junction differs from germline at one of its ends, possibly a read error. The V and J genes are TRBV28 and TRBJ1-2, with D possibly TRBD1 on 6 matching bases. CDR3 length: 14 residues. The germline gives CDR1 MDHEN, CDR2 SYDVKM. CDR3 in amino acids: CVSKGQQFNYGYTF. CDR3 DNA sequence: TGTGTCAGCAAAGGACAGCAGTTTAACTATGGCTACACCTTC.

The V and J genes are TRBV5-6 and TRBJ2-5, with D unclear. This CDR3 spans 11 amino acids. V lost 0 bases to trimming and J lost 11 bases, with 8 bases between them. The germline CDR1 and CDR2 sequences are SGHDT and YYEEEE. CDR3 sequence (DNA): TGTGCCAGCAGCTTGGCGGTTGAGCAGTACTTC. This encodes CASSLAVEQYF.